What follows are 29 T cell receptor beta chains derived from one specimen sequenced in a study of control samples from healthy donors and cancer patients. The table came from immunoSEQ multiplex PCR; TCRdb's copy has only in-frame clones and leaves some out. Altogether 100,000 to 150,000 clones are present, under 95% being singletons, with the ten largest covering more than 6.5%. Material for sequencing was blood. The receptors stem from a man between 18 and 29 years old in good health.

J is TRBJ2-1 and V is TRBV18; tentatively, D is TRBD2 (6 bases). Trimming cost V 6 bases and J 7 bases, with 10 bases left between them. The CDR3 is made up of 12 amino acids. CDR1 and CDR2 from the germline V gene are KGHSH and LQKENI. CDR3 region: CASSPGVNEQFF. CDR3 coding DNA: TGTGCCAGCTCGCCGGGGGTAAATGAGCAGTTCTTC.

The rearrangement uses TRBV5-4 and TRBJ1-4, with D possibly matching TRBD1 (6 bases). CDR1 and CDR2 from the germline V gene are SGHNT and YYREEE (reference sequence). This CDR3 is built from 14 residues. Trimming pared 0 bases from V and 7 bases from J, leaving 10 bases between. CDR3 coding DNA: TGTGCCAGCAGCTTGGGGGGGCAGGGTGAAAAACTGTTTTTT. This sequence encodes CASSLGGQGEKLFF.

The chain joins TRBV5-1 to TRBJ2-3, with 7 bases identical to TRBD2. V lost 5 bases and J lost 2; bases outside the gene matches: 5. The CDR3 length is 14 residues. The germline V gene has CDR1 SGHRS and CDR2 YFSETQ. As DNA, the CDR3 is TGCGCCAGCAGTAGCGGGTTCCCCACAGATACGCAGTATTTT. It specifies CASSSGFPTDTQYF.

The chain joins TRBV5-5 to TRBJ2-2, with TRBD2 as a possible D gene (6 bases). Per germline, CDR1 SGHKS and CDR2 YYEKEE (reference sequence). The CDR3 is made up of 13 amino acids. Between the trimmed V and J ends, which lost 4 bases and 7 bases, there was a span of 11 bases. The CDR3 DNA sequence: TGTGCCAGCAGCGTGGGGGGAGGCGGGGAGCTGTTTTTT. It translates to CASSVGGGGELFF.

This rearrangement joins TRBV11-2 to TRBJ1-1; 7 nucleotides match TRBD1. The junction had 4 bases not matched to a gene; V was cut back by 8 bases and J by 1 base. Germline CDR1 is SGHAT and CDR2 is FQNNGV. The CDR3 is 13 amino acids. The CDR3 DNA reads TGTGCCAGCCGGAACAGGGGGAACACTGAAGCTTTCTTT. Its translation: CASRNRGNTEAFF.

This chain uses TRBV5-4 with TRBJ2-3; 8 bases agree with TRBD2. The CDR3 has 16 amino acids. The V gene end was trimmed by 0 bases and the J gene end by 5 bases; junction bases not matched to a gene: 8. CDR1 is SGHNT and CDR2 is YYREEE in the germline V gene (reference sequence). The CDR3 region is CASSLASGGYEDTQYF. CDR3 in DNA: TGTGCCAGCAGCTTGGCGTCGGGGGGGTACGAAGATACGCAGTATTTT.

This chain uses TRBV2 with TRBJ1-1; no clear D gene. Deletions cut 8 bases from V and 0 bases from J, with 13 bases between. From germline, CDR1 is SNHLY and CDR2 FYNNEI. This CDR3 is built from 14 residues. CDR3 sequence reads: CASGGRVMNTEAFF. The CDR3 region has the DNA TGTGCCAGCGGCGGGAGGGTTATGAACACTGAAGCTTTCTTT.

The J gene is TRBJ2-4, the V gene TRBV5-8; D is perhaps TRBD1 (5 bases). Trimming stripped 0 bases from V and 0 bases from J, with 19 bases between. Germline V CDR1 and CDR2: SGHTS, YDEGEE. This CDR3 comprises 19 residues. CDR3 coding DNA: TGTGCCAGCAGCTTGGAAGGTTTAGACAGATACCTAGCCAAAAACATTCAGTACTTC. Translated, it gives CASSLEGLDRYLAKNIQYF.

This chain joins TRBV4-1 and TRBJ1-1, with a possible D match to TRBD1 (6 bases). The germline gives CDR1 MGHRA, CDR2 YSYEKL. Trimming took 6 bases from V and 0 from J, leaving 8 bases between them. CDR3 length: 13 amino acids. CDR3 loop: CASRQGLNTEAFF. The DNA of the CDR3 is TGCGCCAGCAGACAGGGATTGAACACTGAAGCTTTCTTT.

As DNA, the CDR3 is TGCAGTGCTAGTATCGGTTACAATGAGCAGTTCTTC. It encodes CSASIGYNEQFF. V and J are TRBV20-1 and TRBJ2-1; D is ambiguous. V was pared by 3 bases and J by 4 bases, with 7 bases between. The CDR3 has 12 residues. The germline V gene encodes CDR1 DFQATT and CDR2 SNEGSKA (reference sequence).

This chain connects TRBV5-6 to TRBJ1-4; no reliable D call. Trimming removed 0 bases from V and 3 bases from J, with 15 bases in between. The CDR3 spans 17 residues. CDR1 SGHDT and CDR2 YYEEEE come from the germline V gene. This chain's CDR3 is CASSLGRWWRPNEKLFF. Written as DNA, the CDR3 is TGTGCCAGCAGCTTGGGTCGTTGGTGGCGGCCTAATGAAAAACTGTTTTTT. The full variable domain, with the rest looked up from reference TRBV5-6 and TRBJ1-4, is DAGVTQSPTHLIKTRGQQVTLRCSPKSGHDTVSWYQQALGQGPQFIFQYYEEEERQRGNFPDRFSGHQFPNYSSELNVNALLLGDSALYLCASSLGRWWRPNEKLFFGSGTQLSVL.

The sample holds one count of this clone. For the CDR3, the DNA is TGTGCCAGCAGCAGGACAGGCTCTGGAAACACCATATATTTT. As protein: CASSRTGSGNTIYF. The chain joins TRBV9 to TRBJ1-3; TRBD1 matches 7 bases. V was clipped by 4 bases and J by 0 bases; unmatched bases: 1. This CDR3 region has 14 residues. Per germline, CDR1 SGDLS and CDR2 YYNGEE.

CDR3 sequence reads: CASSYLYSNQPQHF. The CDR3 nucleotides read TGTGCCAGCAGTTATCTATATAGCAATCAGCCCCAGCATTTT. This chain connects TRBV6-6 to TRBJ1-5; no definite D call. V was trimmed by 3 bases and J by 0 bases, leaving 6 bases between them. The germline CDR1 and CDR2 sequences are MNHNY and SVGAGI (reference sequence). The CDR3 consists of 14 residues.

This chain uses TRBV3-1 (or the pseudogene TRBV3-2) with TRBJ1-1, with D possibly TRBD1 on 5 matching bases. With 4 bases removed from V and 0 bases from J, the gap between germline ends came to 15 bases. The CDR3 loop spans 16 amino acids. The germline gives CDR1 LGHDT, CDR2 YNNKEL (reference sequence). The CDR3 region has the DNA TGTGCCAGCAGCCCCTTTCCGAGGGGACTGAACACTGAAGCTTTCTTT. It yields the protein CASSPFPRGLNTEAFF.

The gene calls are TRBV5-4 and TRBJ1-2, with 10 bases fitting TRBD1. This CDR3 has 13 amino acids. Trimming took 4 bases from V and 6 from J; bases not matched to a gene: 3. The germline V gene encodes CDR1 SGHNT and CDR2 YYREEE (reference sequence). The CDR3 region has the DNA TGTGCCAGCAGCGTGGACAGGGGGGATGGCTACACCTTC. It codes for CASSVDRGDGYTF.

The V and J genes are TRBV5-1 and TRBJ2-7, with D maybe TRBD2 (7 bases). Germline V gene sequence: CDR1 SGHRS, CDR2 YFSETQ. The CDR3 has 13 residues. Trimming removed 2 bases at V and 5 bases at J, with 11 bases between. This CDR3 is CASSLRGDNEQYF. DNA for the CDR3: TGCGCCAGCAGCTTACGGGGGGACAACGAGCAGTACTTC.

The chain recombines TRBV14 with TRBJ1-2, with 8 positions matching TRBD1. The germline CDR1 and CDR2 sequences are SGHDN and FVKESK. The CDR3 length is 16 residues. V was pared by 0 bases and J by 0 bases, with 3 bases of the junction left unmatched. CDR3 DNA sequence: TGTGCCAGCAGCCAAGAGGGGGGACAGGCTAACTATGGCTACACCTTC. This encodes CASSQEGGQANYGYTF.

V gene TRBV9 combines with J gene TRBJ2-7, with D perhaps matching TRBD1 or TRBD2 (6 bases each). V dropped 0 bases and J dropped 7 bases, with 14 bases sitting between them. Per germline, CDR1 SGDLS and CDR2 YYNGEE. This CDR3 is 14 amino acids long. The CDR3 bases are TGTGCCAGCAGCGTAGAGGTCCGGGGGCAGGAGCAGTACTTC. Its translation is CASSVEVRGQEQYF.

This chain uses TRBV6-5 with TRBJ1-4; no clear D. This CDR3 contains 15 residues. The V and J ends lost 2 bases and 3 bases respectively, with 10 bases between them. Germline V gene data show CDR1 as MNHEY and CDR2 as SVGAGI. The CDR3 DNA reads as TGTGCCAGCAGTTACAACGTCGGTGCTAATGAAAAACTGTTTTTT. Amino acid sequence: CASSYNVGANEKLFF.

The V and J genes are TRBV3-1 (or the pseudogene TRBV3-2) and TRBJ1-4; D unresolved. Trimming cost V 0 bases and J 3 bases, with 8 bases left between them. The germline V gene has CDR1 LGHDT and CDR2 YNNKEL (reference sequence). The CDR3 length is 15 residues. The CDR3 DNA sequence: TGTGCCAGCAGCCAAGAAGGGAGCGCTAATGAAAAACTGTTTTTT. This gives the protein CASSQEGSANEKLFF.

The rearrangement uses TRBV20-1 and TRBJ1-2; TRBD1 aligns across 9 bases. J was trimmed by 8 bases and V by 5 bases; bases with no gene match: 3. Germline assignment: CDR1 DFQATT and CDR2 SNEGSKA (reference sequence). This CDR3 region has 11 residues. This CDR3 reads CSAGDRDGYTF. In nucleotides, the CDR3 is TGCAGTGCTGGGGACAGGGACGGCTACACCTTC.

V usage is TRBV14 and J usage is TRBJ2-1, with TRBD2 as a possible D gene (6 bases). Trimming took off 1 base at V and 6 bases at J, with 10 bases between the two ends. This CDR3 is 14 amino acids long. The germline gives CDR1 SGHDN, CDR2 FVKESK. In DNA form, the CDR3 reads TGTGCCAGCAGCCAAGGGGGACTTGGCAATGAGCAGTTCTTC. Its protein is CASSQGGLGNEQFF. The whole variable domain, remainder taken from reference TRBV14 and TRBJ2-1, is EAGVTQFPSHSVIEKGQTVTLRCDPISGHDNLYWYRRVMGKEIKFLLHFVKESKQDESGMPNNRFLAERTGGTYSTLKVQPAELEDSGVYFCASSQGGLGNEQFFGPGTRLTVL.

The J gene is TRBJ1-6, the V gene TRBV25-1, with TRBD1 matching over 10 bases. The germline V gene has CDR1 MGHDK and CDR2 SYGVNS. The V segment lost 1 base and the J segment 6 bases; nucleotides outside the gene matches: 6. The CDR3 consists of 17 residues. CDR3 coding DNA: TGTGCCAGCAGTGAATTTATGGGACAGGGGTCTAATTCACCCCTCCACTTT. Protein sequence: CASSEFMGQGSNSPLHF.

This chain links TRBV5-4 with TRBJ2-1; TRBD2 matches at 14 bases. The V gene's germline CDR1 is SGHNT and CDR2 YYREEE (reference sequence). With 0 bases clipped from V and 0 bases from J, the junction kept 2 bases outside the gene matches. The CDR3 sequence is 18 residues long. The CDR3 reads CASSLGTSGGFSYNEQFF. CDR3 sequence (DNA): TGTGCCAGCAGCTTGGGGACTAGCGGGGGGTTCTCCTACAATGAGCAGTTCTTC. Full variable domain (outside the CDR3, taken from reference TRBV5-4 and TRBJ2-1): ETGVTQSPTHLIKTRGQQVTLRCSSQSGHNTVSWYQQALGQGPQFIFQYYREEENGRGNFPPRFSGLQFPNYSSELNVNALELDDSALYLCASSLGTSGGFSYNEQFFGPGTRLTVL.

The chain joins TRBV3-1 (or the pseudogene TRBV3-2) to TRBJ1-3, with a weak D call TRBD1 (5 bases). V was pared by 4 bases and J by 4 bases, with 11 bases between. This CDR3 region has 14 residues. The germline V gene encodes CDR1 LGHDT and CDR2 YNNKEL (reference sequence). The CDR3 bases are TGTGCCAGCAGCCCCGACGGGGCAGGAAACACCATATATTTT. Translating it yields CASSPDGAGNTIYF.

The chain uses TRBV2 and TRBJ2-7; no clear D gene. This CDR3 has 13 amino acids. CDR1 SNHLY and CDR2 FYNNEI come from the germline V gene. Between the trimmed V and J ends, which lost 5 bases and 2 bases, there was a span of 10 bases. CDR3 amino acids: CASSLSVAYEQYF. CDR3 bases: TGTGCCAGCAGTTTATCAGTTGCCTACGAGCAGTACTTC. Variable domain in full (rest from reference TRBV2 and TRBJ2-7): EPEVTQTPSHQVTQMGQEVILRCVPISNHLYFYWYRQILGQKVEFLVSFYNNEISEKSEIFDDQFSVERPDGSNFTLKIRSTKLEDSAMYFCASSLSVAYEQYFGPGTRLTVT.

The chain is built from TRBV4-2 and TRBJ2-7; 7 bases are a match to TRBD2. The V segment lost 0 bases and the J segment 0 bases; nucleotides outside the gene matches: 2. Germline lookup yields CDR1 LGHNA and CDR2 YNFKEQ. This CDR3 comprises 15 residues. The CDR3 spells CASSQEGGSSYEQYF. CDR3 nucleotide sequence: TGTGCCAGCAGCCAAGAGGGCGGGAGCTCCTACGAGCAGTACTTC.

The chain has TRBV5-4 and TRBJ2-7; D possibly matches TRBD1 or TRBD2 (5 bases each). V lost 0 bases and J 1 base, leaving 8 bases between the germline ends. The CDR3 runs to 14 residues. Germline lookup yields CDR1 SGHNT and CDR2 YYREEE (reference sequence). CDR3 in amino acids: CASSLAGGSYEQYF. CDR3 DNA: TGTGCCAGCAGCTTGGCTGGGGGATCCTACGAGCAGTACTTC.

The chain has TRBV18 and TRBJ2-3; 8 bases are a match to TRBD2. The germline V gene has CDR1 KGHSH and CDR2 LQKENI. The CDR3 totals 15 residues. Trimming at V came to 1 base and at J to 2 bases, leaving 2 bases not matched to a gene. Here the CDR3 DNA reads TGTGCCAGCTCACCACTAGCGGGGCACACAGATACGCAGTATTTT. Translated, it gives CASSPLAGHTDTQYF.